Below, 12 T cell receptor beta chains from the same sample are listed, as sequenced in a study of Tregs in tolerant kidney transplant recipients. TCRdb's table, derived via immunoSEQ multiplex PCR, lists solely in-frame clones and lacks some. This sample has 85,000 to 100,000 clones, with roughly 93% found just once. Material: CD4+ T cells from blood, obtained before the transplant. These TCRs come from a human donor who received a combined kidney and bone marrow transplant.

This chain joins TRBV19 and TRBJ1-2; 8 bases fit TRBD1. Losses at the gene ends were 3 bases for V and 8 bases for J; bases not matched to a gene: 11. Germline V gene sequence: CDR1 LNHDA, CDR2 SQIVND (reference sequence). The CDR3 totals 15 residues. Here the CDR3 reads CASSIASQGARGYTF. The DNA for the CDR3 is TGTGCCAGTAGTATTGCCTCCCAGGGGGCTCGGGGCTACACCTTC.

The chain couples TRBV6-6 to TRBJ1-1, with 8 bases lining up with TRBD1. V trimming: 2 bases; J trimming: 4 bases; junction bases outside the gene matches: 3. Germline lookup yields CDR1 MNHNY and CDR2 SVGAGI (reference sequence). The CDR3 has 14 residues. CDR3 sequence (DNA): TGTGCCAGCAGTTACAGGACAGGGAGCACTGAAGCTTTCTTT. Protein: CASSYRTGSTEAFF.

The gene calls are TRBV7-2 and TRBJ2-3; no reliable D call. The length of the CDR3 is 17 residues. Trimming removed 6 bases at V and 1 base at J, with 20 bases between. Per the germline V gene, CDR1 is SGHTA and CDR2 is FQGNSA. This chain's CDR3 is CASSPGAPPEGTDTQYF. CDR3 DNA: TGTGCCAGCAGTCCAGGCGCCCCGCCAGAAGGCACAGATACGCAGTATTTT.

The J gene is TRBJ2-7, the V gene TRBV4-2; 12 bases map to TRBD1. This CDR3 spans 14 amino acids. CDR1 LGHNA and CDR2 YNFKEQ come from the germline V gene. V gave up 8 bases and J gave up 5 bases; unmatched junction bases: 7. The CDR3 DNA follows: TGTGCCAGCGCCGGGGGGACAGGGGGCCACGAGCAGTACTTC. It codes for CASAGGTGGHEQYF.

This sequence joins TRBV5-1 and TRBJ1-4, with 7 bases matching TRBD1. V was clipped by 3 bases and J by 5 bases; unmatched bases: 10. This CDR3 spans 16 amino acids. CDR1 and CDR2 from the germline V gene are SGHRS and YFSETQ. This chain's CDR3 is CASSSGTAFPNEKLFF. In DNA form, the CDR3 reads TGCGCCAGCAGCTCCGGGACAGCCTTTCCAAATGAAAAACTGTTTTTT.

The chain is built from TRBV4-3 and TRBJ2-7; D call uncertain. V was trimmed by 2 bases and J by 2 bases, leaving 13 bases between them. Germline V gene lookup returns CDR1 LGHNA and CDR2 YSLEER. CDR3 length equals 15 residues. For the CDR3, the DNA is TGCGCCAGCAGCCAAAATACGGGTGCACCCTACGAGCAGTACTTC. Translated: CASSQNTGAPYEQYF.

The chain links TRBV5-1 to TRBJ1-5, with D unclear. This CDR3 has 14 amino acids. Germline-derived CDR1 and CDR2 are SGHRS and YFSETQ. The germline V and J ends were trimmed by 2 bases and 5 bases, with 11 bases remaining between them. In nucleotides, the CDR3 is TGCGCCAGCAGCTTCATGGGTGAGGATCAGCCCCAGCATTTT. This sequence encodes CASSFMGEDQPQHF.

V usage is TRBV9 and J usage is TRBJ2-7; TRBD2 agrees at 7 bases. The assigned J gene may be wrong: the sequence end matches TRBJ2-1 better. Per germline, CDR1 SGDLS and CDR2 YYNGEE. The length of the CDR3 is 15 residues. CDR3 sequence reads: CASSAPGGVVNEQFF. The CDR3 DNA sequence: TGTGCCAGCAGCGCGCCTGGGGGGGTAGTCAATGAGCAGTTCTTC.

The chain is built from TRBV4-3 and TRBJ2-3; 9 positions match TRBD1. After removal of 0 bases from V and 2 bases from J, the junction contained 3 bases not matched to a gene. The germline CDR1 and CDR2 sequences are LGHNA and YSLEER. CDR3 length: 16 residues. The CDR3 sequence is CASSQENRGLTDTQYF. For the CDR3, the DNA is TGCGCCAGCAGCCAAGAGAACAGGGGGCTCACAGATACGCAGTATTTT.

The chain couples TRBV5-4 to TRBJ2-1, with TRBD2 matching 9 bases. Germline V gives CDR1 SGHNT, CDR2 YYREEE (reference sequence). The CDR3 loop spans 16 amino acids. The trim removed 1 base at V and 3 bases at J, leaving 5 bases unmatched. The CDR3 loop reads CASSLSSGGLYNEQFF. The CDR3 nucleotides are TGTGCCAGCAGCTTGTCGAGCGGGGGGCTCTACAATGAGCAGTTCTTC.

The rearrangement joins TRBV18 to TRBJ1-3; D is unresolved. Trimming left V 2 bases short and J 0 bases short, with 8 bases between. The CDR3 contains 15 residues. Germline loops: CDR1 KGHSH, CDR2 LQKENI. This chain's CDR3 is CASSPESFSGNTIYF. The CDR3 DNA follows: TGTGCCAGCTCACCAGAGTCTTTCTCTGGAAACACCATATATTTT.

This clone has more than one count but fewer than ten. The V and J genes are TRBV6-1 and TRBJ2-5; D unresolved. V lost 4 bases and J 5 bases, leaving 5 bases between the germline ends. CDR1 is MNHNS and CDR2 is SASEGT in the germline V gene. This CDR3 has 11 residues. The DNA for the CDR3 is TGTGCCAGCAGTGCTAGGGAGACCCAGTACTTC. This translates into CASSARETQYF.